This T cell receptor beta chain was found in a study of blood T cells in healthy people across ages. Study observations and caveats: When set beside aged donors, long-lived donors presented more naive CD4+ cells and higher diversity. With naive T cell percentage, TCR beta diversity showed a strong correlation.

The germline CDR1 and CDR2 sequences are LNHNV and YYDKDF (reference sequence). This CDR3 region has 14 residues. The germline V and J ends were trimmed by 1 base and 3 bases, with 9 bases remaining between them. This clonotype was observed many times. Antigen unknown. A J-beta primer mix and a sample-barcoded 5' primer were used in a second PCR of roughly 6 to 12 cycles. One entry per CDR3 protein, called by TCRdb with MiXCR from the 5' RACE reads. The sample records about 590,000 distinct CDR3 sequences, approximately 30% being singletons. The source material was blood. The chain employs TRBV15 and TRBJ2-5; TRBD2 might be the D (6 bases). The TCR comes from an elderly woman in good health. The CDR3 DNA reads TGTGCCACCAGCAGAGTGGGGGGTGAAGAGACCCAGTACTTC. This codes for CATSRVGGEETQYF.